The 2 T cell receptor beta chains presented below share a single source sample, sequenced in a study of blood T cell repertoires in COVID-19. The repertoire was sequenced with immunoSEQ multiplex PCR; TCRdb's copy has only in-frame clones and lacks some. Here the sample spans 65,000 to 75,000 clones, 70% to 90% being singletons. The sequenced sample consisted of peripheral blood. These receptors were obtained from a man aged 45-65 years with active COVID-19.

The chain employs TRBV7-9 and TRBJ2-3, with TRBD2 as a possible D gene (6 bases). The CDR3 loop spans 15 amino acids. CDR1 is SEHNR and CDR2 is FQNEAQ in the germline V gene (reference sequence). Trimming left V 8 bases short and J 1 base short, with 16 bases between. CDR3 sequence reads: CASALEGRRTDTQYF. The CDR3, as DNA: TGTGCCAGCGCCCTGGAGGGACGTCGCACAGATACGCAGTATTTT.

This clone was observed a single time. The CDR3 DNA reads as TGTGCCAGCACTCGAGGCGGGGCGGGCAATCAGCCCCAGCATTTT. This translates into CASTRGGAGNQPQHF. The chain has TRBV2 and TRBJ1-5, with a tentative D call TRBD1 (5 bases). Trimming took off 7 bases at V and 2 bases at J, with 15 bases between the two ends. The CDR3 totals 15 residues. Germline V CDR1 and CDR2: SNHLY, FYNNEI.